One and the same sample provided the 14 T cell receptor beta chains below, sequenced in a study of T cell responses to AZD1222 COVID-19 vaccine. The data were produced by immunoSEQ multiplex PCR, yet TCRdb's version contains in-frame clones alone and is incomplete. The table shows about 120,000 clones, with approximately 86% occurring only once. The sample here was peripheral blood, taken 28 days after the second AZD1222 dose. The receptors come from an adult who received the AZD1222 COVID-19 vaccine.

The V and J genes are TRBV11-3 and TRBJ2-2; D is undetermined. Germline V gene data show CDR1 as SGHNT and CDR2 as YENEEA. V shed 5 bases and J shed 4 bases, with 8 bases lying between them. This CDR3 is built from 13 residues. DNA of the CDR3: TGTGCCAGCAGCACCGACGGCACCGGGGAGCTGTTTTTT. Protein: CASSTDGTGELFF.

The chain uses TRBV5-4 and TRBJ2-1; unclear D gene. Germline CDR1 SGHNT, CDR2 YYREEE (reference sequence). V was shortened by 2 bases and J by 4 bases, with 13 bases between the two germline ends. The CDR3 is 15 amino acids. The CDR3 region is CASSFDIGNYNEQFF. CDR3 DNA sequence: TGTGCCAGCAGCTTTGACATAGGGAATTACAATGAGCAGTTCTTC.

The V and J genes are TRBV24-1 and TRBJ1-2; the match to TRBD1 covers 7 bases. Germline lookup yields CDR1 KGHDR and CDR2 SFDVKD. Trimming removed 4 bases from V and 3 bases from J; junction bases left unmatched: 10. The CDR3 has 16 residues. This CDR3 reads CATSDPTRGGDYGYTF. The CDR3 region has the DNA TGTGCCACCAGTGACCCCACCAGGGGGGGGGACTATGGCTACACCTTC.

This clone was seen only a few times. The chain links TRBV30 to TRBJ1-5; the match to TRBD1 covers 7 bases. The CDR3 is 15 residues long. The junction had 8 bases not matched to a gene; V was cut back by 6 bases and J by 0 bases. Germline V gene sequence: CDR1 GTSNPN, CDR2 SVGIG (reference sequence). CDR3 coding DNA: TGTGCCTGCGCCCCGGACAGGAGTAGCAATCAGCCCCAGCATTTT. Translation: CACAPDRSSNQPQHF.

This clone was seen at least ten times. The chain couples TRBV27 to TRBJ2-3, with a tentative D call TRBD1 (5 bases). Germline assignment: CDR1 MNHEY and CDR2 SMNVEV (reference sequence). Deletions cut 5 bases from V and 0 bases from J, with 12 bases between. This CDR3 has 15 residues. CDR3 sequence: CASSTATASTDTQYF. CDR3 coding DNA: TGTGCCAGCAGTACCGCGACAGCTAGCACAGATACGCAGTATTTT.

The V call is TRBV5-6, the J call TRBJ1-2; D is uncertain. Germline loops: CDR1 SGHDT, CDR2 YYEEEE. CDR3 size: 13 residues. Trimming took 0 bases from V and 2 from J, leaving 5 bases between them. CDR3 DNA: TGTGCCAGCAGCTTGGACAGAAACTATGGCTACACCTTC. Translating it yields CASSLDRNYGYTF.

J is TRBJ1-3 and V is TRBV7-8, with 8 bases fitting TRBD1. CDR1 SGHVS and CDR2 FQNEAQ come from the germline V gene. The CDR3 spans 16 residues. V shed 6 bases, J shed 0 bases, and the junction held 7 bases outside the gene matches. CDR3 amino acids: CASSYLTGDSGNTIYF. The CDR3 nucleotides are TGTGCCAGCAGTTACCTGACAGGGGACTCTGGAAACACCATATATTTT.

The gene calls are TRBV6-1 and TRBJ1-5; D may be TRBD1 (5 bases). V gave up 1 base and J gave up 4 bases, with 14 bases separating them. Germline V gene sequence: CDR1 MNHNS, CDR2 SASEGT. The CDR3 runs to 16 residues. CDR3 loop: CASSEVGHWENQPQHF. The CDR3 DNA follows: TGTGCCAGCAGTGAAGTCGGACACTGGGAGAATCAGCCCCAGCATTTT.

J is TRBJ2-1 and V is TRBV24-1; 8 nucleotides align to TRBD1. The CDR3 has 15 amino acids. Germline V CDR1 and CDR2: KGHDR, SFDVKD. V gave up 4 bases and J gave up 4 bases; unmatched junction bases: 5. The CDR3 spells CATSETGTGYNEQFF. The CDR3 coding sequence is TGTGCCACCAGTGAGACCGGGACAGGTTACAATGAGCAGTTCTTC.

The chain recombines TRBV4-1 with TRBJ2-7; 12 bases map to TRBD1. The germline CDR1 and CDR2 sequences are MGHRA and YSYEKL. V dropped 3 bases and J dropped 7; count of bases not matched to a gene: 4. This CDR3 region has 14 residues. CDR3 sequence reads: CASSHPGQGAEQYF. The CDR3 coding sequence is TGCGCCAGCAGCCATCCGGGACAGGGGGCAGAGCAGTACTTC.

The chain recombines TRBV11-2 with TRBJ2-2; 9 nucleotides align to TRBD1. After removal of 5 bases from V and 0 bases from J, the junction contained 7 bases not matched to a gene. Germline CDR1 is SGHAT and CDR2 is FQNNGV. The CDR3 runs to 17 residues. The CDR3 sequence: CASSRKTGGANTGELFF. As DNA, the CDR3 is TGTGCCAGCAGCCGTAAAACAGGGGGCGCGAACACCGGGGAGCTGTTTTTT.

The CDR3 DNA reads as TGTGCCATCAGTGAGTATTGTAGGGTGTGGGGCTACACCTTC. Amino acids: CAISEYCRVWGYTF. The genes are TRBV10-3 and TRBJ1-2; D gene uncertain. CDR3 length: 14 residues. Germline V lookup: CDR1 ENHRY, CDR2 SYGVKD. Trimming took off 1 base at V and 8 bases at J, with 14 bases between the two ends.

The CDR3 here is CASSLSGNSYEQYF. CDR3 sequence (DNA): TGCGCCAGCAGCTTAAGCGGGAACTCCTACGAGCAGTACTTC. The chain uses TRBV5-1 and TRBJ2-7; 7 bases map to TRBD2. This CDR3 spans 14 amino acids. CDR1 and CDR2 (germline): SGHRS, YFSETQ. V dropped 2 bases and J dropped 0; count of bases not matched to a gene: 2. The full variable domain, rest sourced from reference TRBV5-1 and TRBJ2-7, is KAGVTQTPRYLIKTRGQQVTLSCSPISGHRSVSWYQQTPGQGLQFLFEYFSETQRNKGNFPGRFSGRQFSNSRSEMNVSTLELGDSALYLCASSLSGNSYEQYFGPGTRLTVT.

The V and J genes are TRBV5-1 and TRBJ2-1; D is perhaps TRBD1 or TRBD2 (6 bases each). Germline CDR1 and CDR2: SGHRS and YFSETQ. This CDR3 is built from 16 residues. V was cut by 0 bases and J by 5 bases, with 15 bases left in between. DNA of the CDR3: TGCGCCAGCAGCTTGGAAGGCAGGGGAGGACACAATGAGCAGTTCTTC. Its translation is CASSLEGRGGHNEQFF.